This T cell receptor (beta chain) originates from a study of T cells after yellow fever vaccination. About the research overall: In the case of low-cell-number fractions, SMART-Seq v4 Ultra Low Input was used for preparation.

Template-switching 5'RACE yielded the TCR cDNA; a universal primer site and UMIs were added in the process. TCRdb ran MiXCR on the 5' RACE reads and lists one entry per CDR3 protein. The table shows 300,000 to 400,000 distinct CDR3 sequences, with approximately 13% occurring only once. This CDR3 spans 17 amino acids. The V gene's germline CDR1 is SGHTA and CDR2 FQGNSA. V was pared by 2 bases and J by 2 bases, with 18 bases between. This clonotype was recorded a few times. The receptor's source is a man between 18 and 29 years old who received the YFV17D yellow fever vaccine. Sequences were derived from CD4+ T cells sorted from PBMCs, sampled 15 days after the yellow fever booster vaccination. V and J are TRBV7-2 and TRBJ2-5, with TRBD2 as a possible D gene (5 bases). The CDR3 bases are TGTGCCAGCAGCTTATGGGTGGACTCCAACGGACAAGAGACCCAGTACTTC. As protein: CASSLWVDSNGQETQYF.